This is a list of T cell receptor beta chains from one sample in a study of T cells in Graves' hyperthyroidism and ophthalmopathy. Via MiXCR, TCRdb re-called the multiplex PCR reads, giving one row per CDR3 protein. The sample comprises around 270,000 distinct CDR3 sequences, roughly a fifth of which are singletons, and about 35% rests with the top ten. Sequencing used blood. The receptors originated from a man aged 50 or older with Graves' ophthalmopathy. Each CDR3 is given with its conserved first and last residue. A D gene is named only where the DNA matches it firmly. A row's size may be missing; if present it is once, few, many or a size class.

cdr3_length	clone_size	d_call	v_call	j_call	cdr3_aa	cdr3_nt
17	many	.	TRBV7-9	TRBJ2-3	CASSLTPGGGRTDTQYF	TGTGCCAGCAGCTTAACCCCCGGGGGCGGACGAACAGATACGCAGTATTTT
15	.	.	TRBV6-2/TRBV6-3	TRBJ1-3	CASSYSGNSGNTIYF	TGTGCCAGCAGTTACAGTGGGAACTCTGGAAACACCATATATTTT
15	many	.	TRBV7-2	TRBJ1-3	CASSFDSGSGNTIYF	TGTGCCAGCAGCTTCGACAGCGGGTCTGGAAACACCATATATTTT
15	many	.	TRBV2	TRBJ1-2	CASSEYVSGIDGYTF	TGTGCCAGCAGTGAATATGTTTCGGGAATCGATGGCTACACCTTC
13	.	.	TRBV6-2/TRBV6-3	TRBJ2-5	CASSYIREETQYF	TGTGCCAGCAGTTACATTCGTGAAGAGACCCAGTACTTC
16	few	TRBD2	TRBV30	TRBJ2-7	CAWSKTSGRRSYEQYF	TGTGCCTGGAGCAAGACTAGCGGGAGACGCTCCTACGAGCAGTACTTC
15	few	.	TRBV10-1	TRBJ2-3	CAQSPPAVESDTQYF	TGCGCCCAAAGCCCCCCAGCAGTAGAGTCAGATACGCAGTATTTT
15	.	.	TRBV11-3	TRBJ2-5	CASSGKAGRGGTQYF	TGTGCCAGCAGCGGAAAGGCGGGCAGGGGGGGGACCCAGTACTTC
13	.	.	TRBV27	TRBJ2-3	CASRSPPRDTQYF	TGTGCCAGCAGATCCCCCCCCAGGGATACGCAGTATTTT
16	.	.	TRBV13	TRBJ2-3	CASSLGREDFTDTQYF	TGTGCCAGCAGCTTAGGCCGAGAAGATTTCACAGATACGCAGTATTTT
17	many	TRBD2	TRBV6-1	TRBJ2-7	CASRPRLAPYTDYEQYF	TGTGCCAGCAGACCCCGACTAGCGCCGTACACAGACTACGAGCAGTACTTC
14	many	TRBD1	TRBV7-8	TRBJ1-1	CASSFGTALTEAFF	TGTGCCAGCAGCTTCGGGACAGCCCTGACTGAAGCTTTCTTT
17	.	.	TRBV5-1	TRBJ2-7	CASSLSPLPHRENEQYF	TGCGCCAGCAGCTTGTCCCCCCTTCCTCACAGGGAGAACGAGCAGTACTTC
15	.	TRBD1	TRBV5-6	TRBJ2-3	CASSFTHRGADTQYF	TGTGCCAGCAGCTTTACGCACAGGGGGGCAGATACGCAGTATTTT
11	few	.	TRBV7-9	TRBJ2-7	CASLGGYEQYF	TGTGCCAGCTTGGGGGGCTACGAGCAGTACTTC
17	many	TRBD1	TRBV5-1	TRBJ1-6	CASSHGQPGQSNSPLHF	TGCGCCAGCAGCCACGGCCAACCGGGACAGAGTAATTCACCCCTCCACTTT
13	many	TRBD1	TRBV5-1	TRBJ2-2	CASSWTGTGELFF	TGCGCCAGCAGCTGGACAGGGACCGGGGAGCTGTTTTTT
16	.	TRBD2	TRBV4-1	TRBJ2-3	CASSPLVAGGTDTQYF	TGCGCCAGCAGCCCCTTGGTAGCGGGAGGTACGGATACGCAGTATTTT
14	many	TRBD1	TRBV28	TRBJ1-1	CASTPGQGSTEAFF	TGTGCCAGCACCCCGGGACAGGGCAGCACTGAAGCTTTCTTT
13	many	.	TRBV20-1	TRBJ2-7	CSAAGEGWYEQYF	TGCAGTGCAGCTGGAGAGGGGTGGTACGAGCAGTACTTC
16	many	TRBD1	TRBV20-1	TRBJ2-7	CSASGIGGDSSYEQYF	TGCAGTGCTAGTGGGATAGGTGGGGACAGCTCCTACGAGCAGTACTTC
15	.	.	TRBV10-1	TRBJ2-1	CASSDPQRADNEQFF	TGCGCCAGCTCCGACCCCCAGCGGGCCGACAATGAGCAGTTCTTC
14	few	TRBD1	TRBV28	TRBJ1-3	CASSTGDAGNTIYF	TGTGCCAGCAGTACAGGGGATGCTGGAAACACCATATATTTT